This entry features one T cell receptor (beta chain) sequence. The V and J ends lost 2 bases and 4 bases respectively, with 17 bases between them. The germline V gene has CDR1 SEHNR and CDR2 FQNEAQ (reference sequence). This CDR3 comprises 16 residues. The assay was immunoSEQ multiplex PCR, and TCRdb's table has in-frame clones only and misses some. The table includes approximately 130,000 clones, under 95% detected once. The source of the sample is a study of T cell responses to AZD1222 COVID-19 vaccine. Study-wide context: Pooling covered second doses at about 4 or about 12 weeks.

The genes are TRBV7-9 and TRBJ1-1, with a weak D call TRBD1 (5 bases). The receptor was derived from an adult in good health. The sample consisted of peripheral blood, taken on day 0 of AZD1222 vaccination. The CDR3 region has the DNA TGTGCCAGCAGCTTACCCGCCGGTCGGGGGACCACTGAAGCTTTCTTT. As protein: CASSLPAGRGTTEAFF.